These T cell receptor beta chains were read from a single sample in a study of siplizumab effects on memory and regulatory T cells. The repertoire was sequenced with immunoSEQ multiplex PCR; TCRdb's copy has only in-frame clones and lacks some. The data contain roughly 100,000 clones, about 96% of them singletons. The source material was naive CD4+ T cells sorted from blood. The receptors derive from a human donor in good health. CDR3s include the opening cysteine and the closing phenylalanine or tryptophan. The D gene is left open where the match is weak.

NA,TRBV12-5,CASGLTGTYGYTF
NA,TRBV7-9,CALGQNSNEQFF
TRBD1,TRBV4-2,CASSGGQGASWDYGYTF
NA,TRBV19,CASSMEFNEQFF
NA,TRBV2,CASSDFGTDTQYF
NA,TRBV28,CASSLRRLTEAFF
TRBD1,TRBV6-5,CASSRTGSGNYGYTF
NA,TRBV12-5,CASGLPELYNEQFF
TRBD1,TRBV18,CASSPGQTNTIYF
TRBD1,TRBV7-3,CASSWGQGGTGELFF
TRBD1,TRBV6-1,CASSGTDRGRDTQYF
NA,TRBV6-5,CASSSTWGAFF
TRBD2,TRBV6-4,CASSDSGTSGGILETQYF
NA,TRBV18,CASSPQETQYF
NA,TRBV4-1,CASTKEGSYNSPLHF
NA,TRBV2,CASSKEEGPFRETQYF
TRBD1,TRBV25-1,CASSVWAGGVGGYTF
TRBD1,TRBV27,CASSLTGGFAESYNEQFF
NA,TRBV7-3,CASSLRSGAEAFF
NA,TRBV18,CASSPRLGGGGEGTEAFF
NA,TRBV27,CASSLSTVYEQYF
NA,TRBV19,CASSIGGTVQETQYF
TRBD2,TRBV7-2,CASSKPGGLAGDPVYF
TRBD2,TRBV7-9,CASTLRGGRDTQYF
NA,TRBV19,CASSIGDKRDYGYTF
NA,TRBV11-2,CASSLRSDYNSPLHF
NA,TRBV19,CASSTLGEDGTDTQYF
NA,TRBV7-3,CASSLSRNTEAFF